This TCR beta chain was identified in a study of T cells in Graves' hyperthyroidism and ophthalmopathy. Whole-study findings and limits: Blood shared most expanded thyroid clonotypes above 0.001.

The ends were cut back, 6 bases at V and 8 bases at J, with 11 bases in the middle. The CDR3 runs 11 residues. Germline CDR1 SEHNR, CDR2 FQNEAQ (reference sequence). Amplification of TCR beta CDR3 regions used RNA as the template. Primed by the HTBI set, a first-round RT-PCR was run on the TCR CDR3. TCRdb ran MiXCR on the multiplex PCR reads and lists one entry per CDR3 protein. The sample has hundreds of thousands of distinct CDR3 sequences, roughly 45% seen once; the top ten hold roughly 6.5%. Comments on this clonotype: Antigen: not known.

The clonotype comes from an adult man with Graves' disease, either hyperthyroidism or ophthalmopathy (not recorded which). The sample taken for sequencing was peripheral blood or thyroid tissue (not recorded which). The chain combines TRBV7-9 with TRBJ2-7; D not resolved. The chain's CDR3 is CASRTGLQQYF. As DNA, the CDR3 is TGTGCCAGCAGAACCGGATTGCAGCAGTACTTC. Combining the CDR3 with reference TRBV7-9 and TRBJ2-7 gives the whole variable domain DTGVSQNPRHKITKRGQNVTFRCDPISEHNRLYWYRQTLGQGPEFLTYFQNEAQLEKSRLLSDRFSAERPKGSFSTLEIQRTEQGDSAMYLCASRTGLQQYFGPGTRLTVT.